The entry below describes one T cell receptor (beta chain). Authors' analysis steps: The authors estimated nucleated cell counts from reference gene primer amplification. The method was immunoSEQ multiplex PCR; TCRdb's version includes in-frame clones alone and lacks a portion of them. The V and J calls and clone size come from that table; D and trimming were worked out from the DNA. The repertoire holds under 300,000 clones, 70% to 90% seen once, with 3.3% in the top ten. This sample was taken from a study of blood T cell repertoires in COVID-19. Overall study: Whether acute or convalescent, the COVID-19 samples came from the United States, Italy and Spain.

Participants' reported clinical history set cohort assignment. The CDR3 spans 16 residues. From germline, CDR1 is SGHNT and CDR2 YYREEE (reference sequence). Between the trimmed V and J ends, which lost 2 bases and 1 base, there was a span of 15 bases. Input material: PBMCs or T cells enriched from blood (not recorded which). The receptor comes from a woman aged 40 to 49 with acute COVID-19. V gene TRBV5-4 combines with J gene TRBJ2-5; the D gene is possibly TRBD2 (6 bases). The CDR3, as DNA: TGTGCCAGCAGCTTAAGGACCGGGACTCTCCAAGAGACCCAGTACTTC. As protein: CASSLRTGTLQETQYF. Full variable domain (remainder filled in from reference TRBV5-4 and TRBJ2-5): ETGVTQSPTHLIKTRGQQVTLRCSSQSGHNTVSWYQQALGQGPQFIFQYYREEENGRGNFPPRFSGLQFPNYSSELNVNALELDDSALYLCASSLRTGTLQETQYFGPGTRLLVL.